The 3 T cell receptor beta chains given below trace back to one sample, sequenced in a study of cytomegalovirus exposure and HLA in healthy donors. Amplification used 60 Vbeta primers and 13 Jbeta primers. Sequencing used immunoSEQ multiplex PCR; TCRdb keeps in-frame clones, though not all of them. The table includes 250,000 or so clones, about 85% detected once. Sequencing used PBMCs. These receptors were collected from a human donor in good health.

This clone has a single count. The chain combines TRBV28 with TRBJ2-4, with D tentatively TRBD1 (6 bases). This CDR3 contains 18 residues. Trimming removed 2 bases from V and 0 bases from J, with 17 bases in between. Germline CDR1 and CDR2: MDHEN and SYDVKM. CDR3 sequence: CASSLAGQSLLAKNIQYF. CDR3 DNA sequence: TGTGCCAGCAGTTTAGCCGGACAGTCCCTCCTAGCCAAAAACATTCAGTACTTC. The entire variable domain, with the rest obtained from reference TRBV28 and TRBJ2-4, is as follows: DVKVTQSSRYLVKRTGEKVFLECVQDMDHENMFWYRQDPGLGLRLIYFSYDVKMKEKGDIPEGYSVSREKKERFSLILESASTNQTSMYLCASSLAGQSLLAKNIQYFGAGTRLSVL.

The chain recombines TRBV9 with TRBJ2-5; 10 nucleotides agree with TRBD1. With V trimmed by 2 bases and J by 4 bases, 11 bases remained unmatched. The CDR3 consists of 17 residues. CDR1 is SGDLS, CDR2 YYNGEE, per germline. The chain's CDR3 is CASSVTPTGTGVETQYF. In DNA form, the CDR3 reads TGTGCCAGCAGCGTGACTCCAACCGGGACAGGGGTAGAGACCCAGTACTTC.

DNA for the CDR3: TGTGCCAGCAGTGAGCGCGGGGGCGGGAGCACAGATACGCAGTATTTT. It specifies CASSERGGGSTDTQYF. The chain has TRBV6-1 and TRBJ2-3, with D perhaps matching TRBD2 (7 bases). The germline V and J ends were trimmed by 3 bases and 0 bases, with 13 bases remaining between them. The CDR3 covers 16 residues. CDR1 MNHNS and CDR2 SASEGT come from the germline V gene.